The clone carrying this T cell receptor beta chain came up a few times. Its antigen remains unidentified. This sample was included in a study of T cell repertoires in cytomegalovirus infection. Background on the study: Indications of both CMV infection and matching HLA type were provided by public TCR beta signatures.

TCRdb independently ran MiXCR on the reads; one entry per CDR3 protein. Here the sample spans approximately 500,000 distinct CDR3 sequences, about 26% being singletons. V was pared by 2 bases and J by 0 bases, with 8 bases between. This CDR3 region has 15 residues. In germline, CDR1 is MNHNS, CDR2 SASEGT. Study results and caveats: Predominance within the ex vivo response was attributable to HLA-C-restricted CMV-specific TCR beta clonotypes. Cumulative public TCR beta family frequency identified carriers of CMV plus the relevant HLA.

The chain recombines TRBV6-1 with TRBJ2-1; D is unresolved. The clonotype originates from a human donor in good health (CMV status not recorded). Some clones in this sample may be carry-over from other donors' samples. The sequencing sample was made of PBMCs. The CDR3 sequence: CASSEPGSSYNEQFF. DNA of the CDR3: TGTGCCAGCAGTGAACCCGGGTCCTCCTACAATGAGCAGTTCTTC.